The sequence of this T cell receptor (beta chain) was determined in a study of control samples from healthy donors and cancer patients. Sequenced by immunoSEQ multiplex PCR; TCRdb stores in-frame clones only, minus some. The sample holds 100,000 to 150,000 clones, 90% seen once. In germline, CDR1 is SGHTS, CDR2 YDEGEE. The CDR3 is 14 residues long. The V and J ends lost 6 bases and 6 bases respectively, with 16 bases between them. This chain links TRBV5-8 with TRBJ2-1; possible D gene TRBD1, 5 bases. This TCR derives from a man aged 35 to 55 in good health. Specimen: blood. The CDR3 nucleotides read TGTGCCAGCATACGCAGGGCCGCCAGCAATGAGCAGTTCTTC. The encoded protein is CASIRRAASNEQFF.